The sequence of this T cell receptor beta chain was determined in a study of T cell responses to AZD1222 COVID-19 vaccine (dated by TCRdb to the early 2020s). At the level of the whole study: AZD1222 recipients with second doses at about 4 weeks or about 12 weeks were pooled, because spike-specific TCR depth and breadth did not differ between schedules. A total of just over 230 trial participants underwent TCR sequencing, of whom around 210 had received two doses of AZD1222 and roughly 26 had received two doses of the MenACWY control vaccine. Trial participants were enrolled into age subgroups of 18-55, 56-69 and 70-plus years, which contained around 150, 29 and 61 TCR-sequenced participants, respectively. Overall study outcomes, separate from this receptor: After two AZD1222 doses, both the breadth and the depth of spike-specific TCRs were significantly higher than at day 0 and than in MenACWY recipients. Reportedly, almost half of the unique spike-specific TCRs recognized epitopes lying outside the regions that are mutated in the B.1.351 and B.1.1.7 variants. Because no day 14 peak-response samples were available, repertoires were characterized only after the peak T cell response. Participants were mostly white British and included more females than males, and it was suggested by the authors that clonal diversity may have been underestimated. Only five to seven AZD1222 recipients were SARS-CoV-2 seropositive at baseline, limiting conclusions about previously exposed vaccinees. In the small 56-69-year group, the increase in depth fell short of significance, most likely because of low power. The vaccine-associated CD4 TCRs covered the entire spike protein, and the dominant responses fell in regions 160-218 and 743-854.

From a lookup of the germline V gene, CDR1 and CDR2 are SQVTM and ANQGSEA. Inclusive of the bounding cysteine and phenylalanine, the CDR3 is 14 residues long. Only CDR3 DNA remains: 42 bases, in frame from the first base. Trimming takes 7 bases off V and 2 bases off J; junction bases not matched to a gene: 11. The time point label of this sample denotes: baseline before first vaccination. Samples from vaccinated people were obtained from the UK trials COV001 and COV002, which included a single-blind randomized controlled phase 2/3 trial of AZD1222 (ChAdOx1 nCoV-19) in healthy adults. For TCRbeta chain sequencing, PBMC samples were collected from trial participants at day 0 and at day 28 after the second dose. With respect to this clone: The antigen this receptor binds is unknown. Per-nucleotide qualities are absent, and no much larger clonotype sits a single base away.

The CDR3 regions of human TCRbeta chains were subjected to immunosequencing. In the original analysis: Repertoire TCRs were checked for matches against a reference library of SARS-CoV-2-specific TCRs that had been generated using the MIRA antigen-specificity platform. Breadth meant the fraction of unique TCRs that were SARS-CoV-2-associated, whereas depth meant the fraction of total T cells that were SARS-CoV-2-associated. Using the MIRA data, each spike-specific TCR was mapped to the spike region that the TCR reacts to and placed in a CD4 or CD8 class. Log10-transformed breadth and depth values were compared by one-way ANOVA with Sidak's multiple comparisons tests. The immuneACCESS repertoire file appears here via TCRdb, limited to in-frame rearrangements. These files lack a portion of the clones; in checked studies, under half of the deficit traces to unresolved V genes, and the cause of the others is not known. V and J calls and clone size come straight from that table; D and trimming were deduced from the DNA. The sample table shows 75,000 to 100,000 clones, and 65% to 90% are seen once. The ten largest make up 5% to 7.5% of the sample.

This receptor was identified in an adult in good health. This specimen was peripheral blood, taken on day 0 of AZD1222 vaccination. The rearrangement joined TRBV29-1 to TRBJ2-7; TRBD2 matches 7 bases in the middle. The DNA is TGCAGCGCAACCCCCGGGACTACTCCCTACGAGCAGTACTTC. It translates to CSATPGTTPYEQYF.